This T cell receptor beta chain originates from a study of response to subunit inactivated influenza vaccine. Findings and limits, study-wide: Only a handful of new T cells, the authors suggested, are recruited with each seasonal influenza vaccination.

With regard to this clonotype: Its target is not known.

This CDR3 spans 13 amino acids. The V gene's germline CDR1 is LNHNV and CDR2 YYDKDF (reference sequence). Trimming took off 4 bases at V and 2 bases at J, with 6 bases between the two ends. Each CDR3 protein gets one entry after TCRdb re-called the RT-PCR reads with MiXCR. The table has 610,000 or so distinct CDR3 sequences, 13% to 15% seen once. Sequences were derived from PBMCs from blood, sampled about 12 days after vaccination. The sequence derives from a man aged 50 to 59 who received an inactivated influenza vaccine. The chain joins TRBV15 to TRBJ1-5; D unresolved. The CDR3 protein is CATSIRGNQPQHF. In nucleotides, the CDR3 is TGTGCCACCAGCATTAGAGGCAATCAGCCCCAGCATTTT.